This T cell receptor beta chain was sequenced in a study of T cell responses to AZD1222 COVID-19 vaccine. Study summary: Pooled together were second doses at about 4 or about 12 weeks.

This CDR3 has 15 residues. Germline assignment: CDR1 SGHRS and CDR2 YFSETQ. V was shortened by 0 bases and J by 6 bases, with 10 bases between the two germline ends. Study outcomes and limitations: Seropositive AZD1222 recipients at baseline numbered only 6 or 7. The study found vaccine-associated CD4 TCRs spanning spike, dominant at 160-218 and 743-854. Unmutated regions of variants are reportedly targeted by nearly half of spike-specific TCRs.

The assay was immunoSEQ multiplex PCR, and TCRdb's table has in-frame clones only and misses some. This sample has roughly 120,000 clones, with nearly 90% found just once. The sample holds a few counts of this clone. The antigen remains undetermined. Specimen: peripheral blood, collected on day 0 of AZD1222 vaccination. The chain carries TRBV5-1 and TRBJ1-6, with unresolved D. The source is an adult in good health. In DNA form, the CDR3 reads TGCGCCAGCAGCTTGGACCGGGTGGTTAATTCACCCCTCCACTTT. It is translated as CASSLDRVVNSPLHF.